One sample yielded the 2 T cell receptor beta chains listed below, sequenced in a study of T cell responses to AZD1222 COVID-19 vaccine. Sequencing used immunoSEQ multiplex PCR; TCRdb keeps in-frame clones, though not all of them. Here the sample spans tens of thousands of clones, roughly nine tenths being singletons. The source material was peripheral blood, sampled on day 0 of AZD1222 vaccination. These receptors were obtained from an adult in good health.

The chain joins TRBV9 to TRBJ2-5, with TRBD2 matching over 9 bases. Trimming cost V 0 bases and J 5 bases; bases outside gene matches: 8. The CDR3 is 16 amino acids. The germline gives CDR1 SGDLS, CDR2 YYNGEE. The CDR3 DNA is TGTGCCAGCAGCGTAGGAGTAGCGGGAGAGGATGAGACCCAGTACTTC. It yields the protein CASSVGVAGEDETQYF. Supplemented by reference TRBV9 and TRBJ2-5, the full variable domain reads DSGVTQTPKHLITATGQRVTLRCSPRSGDLSVYWYQQSLDQGLQFLIQYYNGEERAKGNILERFSAQQFPDLHSELNLSSLELGDSALYFCASSVGVAGEDETQYFGPGTRLLVL.

The chain is built from TRBV12-5 and TRBJ1-4, with TRBD1 as a possible D gene (5 bases). Germline loops: CDR1 LGHNT, CDR2 FRNRAP. There are 14 residues in the CDR3. V lost 5 bases, J lost 6 bases, and 13 bases lay in between. CDR3 nucleotides: TGTGCTAGTGGTGCTGGGGGGGAGGATGAAAAACTGTTTTTT. The encoded protein is CASGAGGEDEKLFF.